This TCR beta chain was identified during a study of CD8+ T cells in alopecia areata. The CDR3 has 14 residues. Germline V gene lookup returns CDR1 SGHRS and CDR2 YFSETQ. V shed 0 bases, J shed 7 bases, and the junction held 3 bases outside the gene matches. RNA, once extracted, was reverse transcribed into cDNA for use as the sequencing template. Clones were read by immunoSEQ multiplex PCR, and TCRdb kept only the in-frame ones, dropping some. The sample consists of some 100,000 clones, approximately 38% of them appearing once. The source material was CD4+ T cells sorted from blood. The source is a human donor with alopecia areata. This rearrangement joins TRBV5-1 to TRBJ1-4, with 7 positions matching TRBD1. CDR3 nucleotide sequence: TGCGCCAGCAGCTTGGGACAGGGTTTTGAAAAACTGTTTTTT. Its translation: CASSLGQGFEKLFF. The full variable domain, its missing parts supplied by reference TRBV5-1 and TRBJ1-4, is KAGVTQTPRYLIKTRGQQVTLSCSPISGHRSVSWYQQTPGQGLQFLFEYFSETQRNKGNFPGRFSGRQFSNSRSEMNVSTLELGDSALYLCASSLGQGFEKLFFGSGTQLSVL.